The sequence of this T cell receptor beta chain was determined in a study of blood T cell repertoires in COVID-19. Study-wide background: Italy, Spain and the United States were the sources of the convalescent and acute COVID-19 samples. Nucleic acid was either cDNA or gDNA, and it came from T cells, B-cell-depleted T cells, or PBMCs.

Per the original methods: How many nucleated cells were present was estimated from reference gene primer amplification. Sequenced by immunoSEQ multiplex PCR; TCRdb stores in-frame clones only, minus some. V and J calls and clone size are given by that table; D and trimming were obtained from the DNA. This table has a few hundred thousand clones, about 89% appearing once. Looked up from germline, CDR1 is LGHNA and CDR2 is YNFKEQ. V lost 3 bases to trimming and J lost 5 bases, with 25 bases between them. There are 18 residues in the CDR3. This receptor was identified in a man aged 35 to 55 who had recovered from COVID-19. What was sequenced was peripheral blood. This chain joins TRBV4-2 and TRBJ2-5; tentatively, D is TRBD2 (7 bases). The CDR3 DNA is TGTGCCAGCAGCCAGGCTCAGGGAGGGGGAGGGTCCCGGGAGACCCAGTACTTC. It yields the protein CASSQAQGGGGSRETQYF.